These T cell receptor beta chains were read from a single sample in a study of cytomegalovirus exposure and HLA in healthy donors. Repertoires were generated with immunoSEQ multiplex PCR, while TCRdb's copy carries only in-frame clones and drops some. This sample has 150,000 or so clones, with approximately 88% found just once. Sequencing input: PBMCs. These receptors came from a boy between 2 and 10 years old in good health and CMV-seronegative. CDR3s include the opening cysteine and the closing phenylalanine or tryptophan. The D gene is left open where the match is weak. Some rows mark clone size as missing; the rest say once, few, many or name a class of expanded clone.

>TRBJ2-7|NA|TRBV5-1|NA
CASSPGDFSSYEQYF
TGCGCCAGCAGCCCTGGGGACTTCAGCTCCTACGAGCAGTACTTC
>TRBJ1-1|NA|TRBV29-1|NA
CSVGQGTEAFF
TGCAGCGTTGGGCAGGGCACTGAAGCTTTCTTT
>TRBJ2-1|few|TRBV27|NA
CASSLISGYNEQFF
TGTGCCAGCAGTTTGATTAGCGGTTACAATGAGCAGTTCTTC
>TRBJ2-7|NA|TRBV27|NA
CASGWESSYEQYF
TGTGCCAGCGGCTGGGAGAGCTCCTACGAGCAGTACTTC
>TRBJ1-1|NA|TRBV11-1|NA
CASSLLRGGGTEAFF
TGTGCCAGCAGCTTACTCAGGGGCGGGGGCACTGAAGCTTTCTTT
>TRBJ2-7|NA|TRBV5-1|TRBD1
CASSFGQGPTYEQYF
TGCGCCAGCAGCTTCGGACAGGGCCCGACCTACGAGCAGTACTTC
>TRBJ1-1|NA|TRBV10-2|TRBD1
CASSGQGEAFF
TGCGCCAGCAGTGGACAGGGGGAAGCTTTCTTT
>TRBJ1-1|NA|TRBV6-5|NA
CASSYSPERNTEAFF
TGTGCCAGCAGTTACTCTCCGGAGCGAAACACTGAAGCTTTCTTT
>TRBJ2-3|NA|TRBV5-1|TRBD1
CASSLIRPGTGTDTQYF
TGCGCCAGCAGCTTGATTCGTCCCGGGACAGGCACAGATACGCAGTATTTT
>TRBJ2-7|NA|TRBV14|NA
CASSQDHRALNLYEQYF
TGTGCCAGCAGCCAAGATCACAGGGCCCTAAATCTCTACGAGCAGTACTTC
>TRBJ1-2|NA|TRBV12-5|TRBD1
CASGSRQGMVYGYTF
TGTGCTAGTGGTTCCAGACAGGGGATGGTCTATGGCTACACCTTC
>TRBJ2-7|NA|TRBV18|TRBD1
CASSPGTGEVYEQYF
TGTGCCAGCTCTCCCGGGACAGGGGAGGTCTACGAGCAGTACTTC
>TRBJ1-1|NA|TRBV9|TRBD1
CASSVSAGGGKAFF
TGTGCCAGCAGCGTATCAGCAGGGGGCGGGAAGGCTTTCTTT
>TRBJ2-1|NA|TRBV27|NA
CASSSEPGLRYNEQFF
TGTGCCAGCAGTTCAGAACCGGGACTGAGATACAATGAGCAGTTCTTC
>TRBJ2-7|NA|TRBV28|TRBD1
CASSPTGAAEQYF
TGTGCCAGCAGCCCAACAGGGGCGGCCGAGCAGTACTTC
>TRBJ1-5|few|TRBV19|TRBD1
CASSPPEGARLDQPQHF
TGTGCCAGTAGTCCTCCGGAGGGGGCCCGTTTAGACCAGCCCCAGCATTTT
>TRBJ1-4|few|TRBV5-5|NA
CASSWSTTNEKLFF
TGTGCCAGCAGTTGGTCCACTACTAATGAAAAACTGTTTTTT
>TRBJ1-1|NA|TRBV14|NA
CASSQDLAGPTEAFF
TGTGCCAGCAGCCAAGATCTCGCAGGGCCCACTGAAGCTTTCTTT
>TRBJ2-1|NA|TRBV6-1|TRBD2
CASSKPGLVGEQFF
TGTGCCAGCAGTAAACCGGGACTAGTAGGTGAGCAGTTCTTC
>TRBJ1-1|few|TRBV28|NA
CASSLMGNTEAFF
TGTGCCAGCAGTTTAATGGGCAACACTGAAGCTTTCTTT
>TRBJ1-4|NA|TRBV10-2|NA
CASSERGTNEKLFF
TGCGCCAGCAGTGAGCGAGGGACTAATGAAAAACTGTTTTTT
>TRBJ1-5|NA|TRBV7-8|TRBD1
CASTQGVNQPQHF
TGTGCCAGCACACAGGGGGTCAACCAGCCCCAGCATTTT
>TRBJ2-1|NA|TRBV9|TRBD2
CASSTYPGLPNEQFF
TGTGCCAGCAGCACGTATCCGGGACTACCAAATGAGCAGTTCTTC
>TRBJ1-1|NA|TRBV5-1|TRBD1
CASSPPTGGEVTEAFF
TGCGCCAGCAGCCCCCCGACAGGGGGCGAGGTCACTGAAGCTTTCTTT
>TRBJ1-1|few|TRBV30|NA
CAWSHSNRYRAFF
TGTGCCTGGAGTCACAGTAACAGGTATAGAGCTTTCTTT
>TRBJ1-4|once|TRBV28|TRBD1
CASLKEDRGINEKLFF
TGTGCCAGCCTCAAGGAGGACAGGGGAATTAATGAAAAACTGTTTTTT
>TRBJ1-1|NA|TRBV29-1|NA
CSVFEFGVNTEAFF
TGCAGCGTTTTCGAGTTCGGGGTGAACACTGAAGCTTTCTTT
>TRBJ2-1|NA|TRBV28|TRBD2
CASSFPLGLAGGPNEQFF
TGTGCCAGCAGTTTCCCCCTCGGACTAGCGGGAGGGCCGAATGAGCAGTTCTTC
>TRBJ2-2|NA|TRBV27|NA
CASSNAAGELFF
TGTGCCAGCAGTAATGCGGCCGGGGAGCTGTTTTTT
>TRBJ2-5|NA|TRBV2|TRBD1
CASSVRTGGETQYF
TGTGCCAGCAGTGTTAGGACAGGGGGGGAGACCCAGTACTTC
>TRBJ2-7|NA|TRBV5-1|TRBD1
CASSGRTGATYEQYF
TGCGCCAGCAGCGGACGGACAGGGGCAACCTACGAGCAGTACTTC
>TRBJ2-1|NA|TRBV9|TRBD1
CASSVGTGSYEQFF
TGTGCCAGCAGCGTCGGGACAGGGTCGTATGAGCAGTTCTTC
>TRBJ2-5|once|TRBV5-1|TRBD2
CASRPGGIQETQYF
TGCGCCAGCAGACCGGGGGGTATCCAAGAGACCCAGTACTTC
>TRBJ1-1|NA|TRBV10-3|TRBD1
CAIRAGTGDNTEAFF
TGTGCCATCAGGGCGGGTACAGGGGATAACACTGAAGCTTTCTTT
>TRBJ2-1|NA|TRBV7-9|TRBD1
CASSLAITAGGHNEQFF
TGTGCCAGCAGCTTAGCAATCACGGCAGGGGGCCACAATGAGCAGTTCTTC
>TRBJ2-2|NA|TRBV6-7|TRBD1
CASSTTGTGGRGLFTGELFF
TGTGCCAGCAGTACAACCGGGACAGGGGGCAGAGGCCTCTTCACCGGGGAGCTGTTTTTT
>TRBJ2-1|NA|TRBV27|NA
CASSATSIFNEQFF
TGTGCCAGCAGTGCGACTAGTATATTCAATGAGCAGTTCTTC
>TRBJ2-1|NA|TRBV6-1|NA
CASSLAQGLNEQFF
TGTGCCAGCAGTCTCGCGCAGGGGTTGAATGAGCAGTTCTTC
>TRBJ1-2|NA|TRBV6-1|NA
CASSENRPNGYTF
TGTGCCAGCAGTGAAAACAGGCCCAATGGCTACACCTTC
>TRBJ2-7|NA|TRBV27|NA
CASSLEGAGIYEQYF
TGTGCCAGCAGTTTAGAGGGTGCGGGGATCTACGAGCAGTACTTC
>TRBJ2-7|NA|TRBV5-5|TRBD1
CASSYRTGSSYEQYF
TGTGCCAGCAGCTATCGGACAGGTTCCTCCTACGAGCAGTACTTC
>TRBJ2-6|NA|TRBV27|NA
CASSQGVSGANVLTF
TGTGCCAGCAGCCAAGGAGTCTCTGGGGCCAACGTCCTGACTTTC
>TRBJ2-2|once|TRBV28|NA
CASSLHAGGPHTGELFF
TGTGCCAGCAGTCTCCACGCAGGAGGGCCTCACACCGGGGAGCTGTTTTTT
>TRBJ2-2|NA|TRBV9|NA
CASSYFGGGSGELFF
TGTGCCAGCAGCTATTTCGGAGGTGGGTCCGGGGAGCTGTTTTTT
>TRBJ2-7|NA|TRBV11-3|TRBD2
CASSLLAGVRSYEQYF
TGTGCCAGCAGCTTACTAGCGGGAGTTCGGTCCTACGAGCAGTACTTC
>TRBJ1-5|NA|TRBV18|TRBD1
CASSSRTGDNQPQHF
TGTGCCAGCTCATCCCGGACAGGGGACAATCAGCCCCAGCATTTT
>TRBJ1-4|NA|TRBV6-1|NA
CASSVVERGNEKLFF
TGTGCCAGCAGTGTCGTAGAACGGGGTAATGAAAAACTGTTTTTT
>TRBJ1-5|NA|TRBV18|TRBD1
CASSPTVQGAGQPQHF
TGTGCCAGCTCCCCAACCGTTCAGGGGGCCGGTCAGCCCCAGCATTTT
>TRBJ2-7|NA|TRBV30|NA
CAWSVAARGDEQYF
TGTGCCTGGAGTGTAGCGGCCAGGGGGGACGAGCAGTACTTC
>TRBJ1-2|NA|TRBV6-4|NA
CDPRRGENYGYTF
TGTGACCCCAGGCGGGGCGAAAACTATGGCTACACCTTC
>TRBJ2-1|NA|TRBV6-1|TRBD2
CAASRRAGARNEQFF
TGTGCCGCCTCTCGCAGGGCGGGAGCACGCAATGAGCAGTTCTTC
>TRBJ1-1|NA|TRBV5-1|NA
CASSLQGSVLRDTEAFF
TGCGCCAGCAGCTTGCAGGGGTCCGTTCTTCGAGACACTGAAGCTTTCTTT
>TRBJ2-2|NA|TRBV5-1|TRBD1
CASSLDAQGASTGELFF
TGCGCCAGCAGTTTGGACGCACAGGGGGCGAGTACCGGGGAGCTGTTTTTT
>TRBJ2-3|NA|TRBV6-1|TRBD1
CASSEAGGWTDTQYF
TGTGCCAGCAGTGAAGCAGGGGGCTGGACAGATACGCAGTATTTT
>TRBJ1-1|NA|TRBV5-6|TRBD1
CASSLGLGQGANGAFF
TGTGCCAGCAGCTTGGGCCTCGGACAGGGGGCCAACGGAGCTTTCTTT
>TRBJ2-6|NA|TRBV27|NA
CASSLKMGALYSSGANVLTF
TGTGCCAGCAGTTTAAAGATGGGGGCCCTTTATTCCTCTGGGGCCAACGTCCTGACTTTC
>TRBJ1-2|NA|TRBV19|TRBD1
CASNNRGRDGYTF
TGTGCCAGTAACAACAGGGGACGCGATGGCTACACCTTC